Sequencing of this T cell receptor beta chain was carried out in a study of cytomegalovirus exposure and HLA in healthy donors. Overall study: Later, an analysis reported that the roughly 120 validation repertoires had used the same platform as the approximately 690 first-cohort repertoires.

Here immunoSEQ multiplex PCR was the method, and the copy in TCRdb shows in-frame clones only, minus some. The sample includes 150,000 to 170,000 clones, roughly 84% seen only once; the top ten take about 2.2%. Study observations and caveats: The study recorded 164 TCR beta chains that were cytomegalovirus-associated.

The CDR3 loop spans 16 amino acids. Trimming at V came to 1 base and at J to 4 bases, leaving 5 bases not matched to a gene. The V gene's germline CDR1 is MGHRA and CDR2 YSYEKL. Points on this clone: No antigen is known for it.

Sequences were obtained from PBMCs. The receptor's source is a human donor in good health. The chain has TRBV4-1 and TRBJ1-3; 9 bases fit TRBD1. The CDR3 DNA reads as TGCGCCAGCAGCCAAGGAGGGACAGGGAAAGGAAACACCATATATTTT. Translating it yields CASSQGGTGKGNTIYF.